What follows describes a single T cell receptor beta chain. Antigen: not known. Patients with autoimmune history or systemic immunosuppression were excluded. Clones were read by immunoSEQ multiplex PCR, and TCRdb kept only the in-frame ones, dropping some. The table includes 37,000 or so clones, 85% detected once. These data belong to a study of OX40 agonist ivuxolimab in advanced cancers. Whole-study results and caveats: By week 6 at 0.1 to 3.0 mg/kg, blood CD4+ and CD8+ T cells had expanded clonally.

The junction had 6 bases not matched to a gene; V was cut back by 7 bases and J by 4 bases. Germline V gives CDR1 MNHEY, CDR2 SMNVEV (reference sequence). The CDR3 contains 15 residues. This specimen was CD4+ or CD8+ T cells sorted from blood, taken in a trial of the OX40 agonist ivuxolimab. This clonotype originated in an adult with an advanced solid tumor such as melanoma, head and neck, liver or kidney cancer. The V gene is TRBV27, the J gene TRBJ2-5; 13 bases are a match to TRBD2. This CDR3 is CASTTSGRGVETQYF. DNA of the CDR3: TGTGCCAGCACCACTAGCGGGAGGGGCGTAGAGACCCAGTACTTC.